This T cell receptor (beta chain) was documented in a study of T cells in Graves' hyperthyroidism and ophthalmopathy. There were TCR beta CDR3 regions amplified from RNA transcripts. The HTBI set primed first-round TCR CDR3 RT-PCR. TCRdb recomputed calls from the multiplex PCR reads with MiXCR, one row per CDR3 protein. The repertoire holds approximately 200,000 distinct CDR3 sequences, 15% to 20% seen once, with about 48% in the top ten. The sample holds many counts of this clonotype. The study defined stable Graves' hyperthyroidism as no ophthalmopathy progression within 18 months. Hyperthyroidism was newly diagnosed in patients aged 18 to 65 (duration under 2 months). In making diagnoses, clinical symptoms, serum thyroxine and TRAb, thyroid ultrasound and orbital computed tomography were all used. The PBMCs studied were ones that came from about 9.9 ml fresh peripheral blood. This CDR3 comprises 10 residues. Germline V gene data show CDR1 as MNHNS and CDR2 as SASEGT. Trimming shortened V by 3 bases and J by 12 bases, and 8 bases separated the two germline ends.

Specimen: blood. The V call is TRBV6-1, the J call TRBJ1-2, with D unresolved. The sequence derives from a man aged 40-50 years with Graves' hyperthyroidism. CDR3 in amino acids: CASSDTFHTF. CDR3 DNA: TGTGCCAGCAGTGACACATTCCACACCTTC.